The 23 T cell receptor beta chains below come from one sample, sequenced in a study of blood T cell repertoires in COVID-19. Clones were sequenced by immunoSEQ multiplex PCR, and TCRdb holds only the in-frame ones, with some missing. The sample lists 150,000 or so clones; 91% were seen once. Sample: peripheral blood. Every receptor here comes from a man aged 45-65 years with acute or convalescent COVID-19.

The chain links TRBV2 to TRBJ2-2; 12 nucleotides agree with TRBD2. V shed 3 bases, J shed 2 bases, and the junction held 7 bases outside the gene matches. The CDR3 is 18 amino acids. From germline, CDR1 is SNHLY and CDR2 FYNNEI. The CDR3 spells CASSDLLAGGRNTGELFF. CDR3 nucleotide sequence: TGTGCCAGCAGTGATTTACTAGCGGGAGGCCGAAACACCGGGGAGCTGTTTTTT.

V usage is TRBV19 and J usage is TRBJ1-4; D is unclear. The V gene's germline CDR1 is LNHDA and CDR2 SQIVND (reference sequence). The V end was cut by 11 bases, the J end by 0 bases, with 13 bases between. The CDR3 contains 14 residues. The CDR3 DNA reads TGTGCCGCCTCGGAGAGAGCAACTAATGAAAAACTGTTTTTT. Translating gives CAASERATNEKLFF.

This chain's CDR3 is CAWTRGSQTYEQYF. The CDR3 region has the DNA TGTGCCTGGACTCGCGGGAGTCAGACCTACGAGCAGTACTTC. The chain joins TRBV30 to TRBJ2-7; TRBD2 matches 7 bases. CDR3 length: 14 amino acids. Germline V gene lookup returns CDR1 GTSNPN and CDR2 SVGIG (reference sequence). The J segment lost 2 bases and the V segment lost 4 bases, leaving 8 bases of the junction unmatched. Looking up the rest from reference TRBV30 and TRBJ2-7 gives the full variable domain: SQTIHQWPATLVQPVGSPLSLECTVEGTSNPNLYWYRQAAGRGLQLLFYSVGIGQISSEVPQNLSASRPQDRQFILSSKKLLLSDSGFYLCAWTRGSQTYEQYFGPGTRLTVT.

The CDR3 nucleotides are TGTGCCAGCAGTTACTCCCCGACAGGTTCCTACGAGCAGTACGTC. Its translation is CASSYSPTGSYEQYV. The J gene is TRBJ2-7, the V gene TRBV6-2 or TRBV6-3; maybe TRBD1 (6 bases). Trimming left V 0 bases short and J 1 base short, with 10 bases between. Germline V CDR1 and CDR2: MNHEY, SVGEGT. The CDR3 covers 15 residues.

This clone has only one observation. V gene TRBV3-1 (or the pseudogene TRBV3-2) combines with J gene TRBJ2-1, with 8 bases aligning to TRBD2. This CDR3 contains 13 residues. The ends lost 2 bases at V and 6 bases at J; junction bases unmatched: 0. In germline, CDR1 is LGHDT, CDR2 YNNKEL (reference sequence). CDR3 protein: CASSQLAGNEQFF. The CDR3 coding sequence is TGTGCCAGCAGCCAACTAGCGGGCAATGAGCAGTTCTTC.

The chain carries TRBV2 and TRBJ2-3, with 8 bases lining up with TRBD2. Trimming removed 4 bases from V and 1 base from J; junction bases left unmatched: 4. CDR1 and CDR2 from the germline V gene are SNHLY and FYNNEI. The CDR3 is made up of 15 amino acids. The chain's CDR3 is CASSVSGGGTDTQYF. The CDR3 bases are TGTGCCAGCAGTGTGAGCGGGGGTGGCACAGATACGCAGTATTTT.

The CDR3 loop reads CASSEGGRGLSGANVLTF. The CDR3 nucleotides read TGTGCCAGCAGTGAAGGTGGCAGGGGGCTATCTGGGGCCAACGTCCTGACTTTC. The chain has TRBV6-1 and TRBJ2-6; TRBD1 aligns across 8 bases. V shed 1 base and J 1 base; nucleotides not matched to a gene: 6. CDR1 and CDR2 from the germline V gene are MNHNS and SASEGT. This CDR3 region has 18 residues.

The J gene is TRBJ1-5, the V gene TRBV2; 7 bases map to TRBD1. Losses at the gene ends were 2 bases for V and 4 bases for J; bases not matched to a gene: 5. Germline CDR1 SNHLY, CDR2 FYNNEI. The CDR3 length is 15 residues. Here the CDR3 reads CASSEQGVGNQPQHF. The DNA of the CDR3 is TGTGCCAGCAGTGAACAGGGGGTAGGGAATCAGCCCCAGCATTTT. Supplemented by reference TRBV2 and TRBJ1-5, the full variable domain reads EPEVTQTPSHQVTQMGQEVILRCVPISNHLYFYWYRQILGQKVEFLVSFYNNEISEKSEIFDDQFSVERPDGSNFTLKIRSTKLEDSAMYFCASSEQGVGNQPQHFGDGTRLSIL.

The CDR3 DNA reads TGTGCCAGCAGTCGACGTGGAGGTTTTTACGAGCAGTACTTC. It codes for CASSRRGGFYEQYF. The V call is TRBV28, the J call TRBJ2-7, with D maybe TRBD2 (5 bases). Trimming pared 5 bases from V and 4 bases from J, leaving 15 bases between. The CDR3 extends over 14 amino acids. Germline V gene sequence: CDR1 MDHEN, CDR2 SYDVKM.

The CDR3 spells CASSLEGQPNEKLFF. CDR3 coding DNA: TGCGCCAGCAGCTTGGAGGGACAGCCTAATGAAAAACTGTTTTTT. The chain uses TRBV5-1 and TRBJ1-4; TRBD1 matches at 7 bases. Germline CDR1 SGHRS, CDR2 YFSETQ. CDR3 length equals 15 residues. V lost 0 bases, J lost 3 bases, and 2 bases stayed unmatched.

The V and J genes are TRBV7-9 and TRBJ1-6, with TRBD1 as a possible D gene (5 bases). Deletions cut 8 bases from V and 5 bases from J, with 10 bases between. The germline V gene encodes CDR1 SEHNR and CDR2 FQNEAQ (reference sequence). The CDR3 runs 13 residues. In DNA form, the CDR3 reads TGTGCCAGCGCAGGGATTAATAATTCACCCCTCCACTTT. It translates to CASAGINNSPLHF.

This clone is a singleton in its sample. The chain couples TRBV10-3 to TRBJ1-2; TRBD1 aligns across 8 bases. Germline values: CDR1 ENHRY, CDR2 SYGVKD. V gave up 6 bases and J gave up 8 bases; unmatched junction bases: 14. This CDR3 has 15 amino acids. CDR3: CAISLEDQGARGYTF. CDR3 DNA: TGTGCCATCAGCCTAGAAGATCAGGGGGCGAGAGGCTACACCTTC.

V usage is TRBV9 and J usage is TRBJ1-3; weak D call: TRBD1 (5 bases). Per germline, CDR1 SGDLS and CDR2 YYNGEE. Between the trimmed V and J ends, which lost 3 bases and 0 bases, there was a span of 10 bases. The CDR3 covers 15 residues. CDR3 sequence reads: CASSDGHHSGNTIYF. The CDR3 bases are TGTGCCAGCAGCGACGGACACCACTCTGGAAACACCATATATTTT.

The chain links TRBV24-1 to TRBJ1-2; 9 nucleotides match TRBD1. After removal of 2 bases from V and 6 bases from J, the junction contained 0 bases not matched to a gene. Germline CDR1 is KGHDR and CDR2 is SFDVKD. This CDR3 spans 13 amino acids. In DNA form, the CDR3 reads TGTGCCACCAGTGATTGGACAGGGGATGGCTACACCTTC. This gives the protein CATSDWTGDGYTF.

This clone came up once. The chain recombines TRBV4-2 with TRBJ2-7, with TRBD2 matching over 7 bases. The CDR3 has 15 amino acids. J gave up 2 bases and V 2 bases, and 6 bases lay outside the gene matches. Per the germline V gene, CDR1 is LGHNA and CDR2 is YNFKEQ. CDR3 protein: CASSQSPSGTYEQYF. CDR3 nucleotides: TGTGCCAGCAGCCAATCCCCTAGCGGTACCTACGAGCAGTACTTC.

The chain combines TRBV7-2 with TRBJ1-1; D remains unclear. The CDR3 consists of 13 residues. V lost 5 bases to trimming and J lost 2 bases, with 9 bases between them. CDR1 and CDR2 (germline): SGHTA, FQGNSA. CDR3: CASSLRINTEAFF. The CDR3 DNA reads TGTGCCAGCAGCCTACGAATCAACACTGAAGCTTTCTTT. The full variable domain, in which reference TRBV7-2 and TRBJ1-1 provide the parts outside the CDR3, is GAGVSQSPSNKVTEKGKDVELRCDPISGHTALYWYRQSLGQGLEFLIYFQGNSAPDKSGLPSDRFSAERTGGSVSTLTIQRTQQEDSAVYLCASSLRINTEAFFGQGTRLTVV.

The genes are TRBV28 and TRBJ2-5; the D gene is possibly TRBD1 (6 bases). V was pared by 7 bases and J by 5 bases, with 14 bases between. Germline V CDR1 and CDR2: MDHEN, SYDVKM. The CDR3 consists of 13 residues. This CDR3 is CASKLQGWETQYF. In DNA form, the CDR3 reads TGTGCCAGCAAACTTCAGGGGTGGGAGACCCAGTACTTC.

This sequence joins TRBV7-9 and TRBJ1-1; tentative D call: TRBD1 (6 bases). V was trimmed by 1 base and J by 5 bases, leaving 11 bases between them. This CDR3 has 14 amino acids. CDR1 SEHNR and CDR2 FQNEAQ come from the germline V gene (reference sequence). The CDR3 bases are TGTGCCAGCAGCTTAGTCCAGGGGCGGACTGAAGCTTTCTTT. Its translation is CASSLVQGRTEAFF.

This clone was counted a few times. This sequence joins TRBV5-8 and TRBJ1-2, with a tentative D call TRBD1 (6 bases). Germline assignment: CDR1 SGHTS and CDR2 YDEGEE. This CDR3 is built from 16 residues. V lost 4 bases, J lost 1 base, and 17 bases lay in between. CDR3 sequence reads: CASSQQDSQDNYGYTF. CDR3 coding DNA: TGTGCCAGCAGCCAACAGGACAGCCAGGATAACTATGGCTACACCTTC.

The chain's CDR3 is CASSLAASGTSYNEQFF. CDR3 DNA sequence: TGCGCCAGCAGCTTGGCCGCTAGCGGAACCTCCTACAATGAGCAGTTCTTC. The chain combines TRBV5-1 with TRBJ2-1; 7 positions agree with TRBD2. The germline CDR1 and CDR2 sequences are SGHRS and YFSETQ. V lost 0 bases to trimming and J lost 0 bases; unmatched junction nucleotides: 6. This CDR3 contains 17 residues.

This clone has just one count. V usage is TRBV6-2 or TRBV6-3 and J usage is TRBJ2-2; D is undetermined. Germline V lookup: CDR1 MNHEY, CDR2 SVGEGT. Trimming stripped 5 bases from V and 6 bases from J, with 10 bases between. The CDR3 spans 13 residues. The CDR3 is CASSRAGAGELFF. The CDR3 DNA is TGTGCCAGCAGTCGAGCCGGTGCCGGGGAGCTGTTTTTT.

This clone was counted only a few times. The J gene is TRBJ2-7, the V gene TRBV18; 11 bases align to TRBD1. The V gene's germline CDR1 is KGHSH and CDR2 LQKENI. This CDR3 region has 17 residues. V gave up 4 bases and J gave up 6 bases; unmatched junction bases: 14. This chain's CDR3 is CASSRDRDRGLTSEQYV. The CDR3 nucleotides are TGTGCCAGCTCACGGGACCGGGACAGGGGGTTAACTAGCGAGCAGTACGTC.

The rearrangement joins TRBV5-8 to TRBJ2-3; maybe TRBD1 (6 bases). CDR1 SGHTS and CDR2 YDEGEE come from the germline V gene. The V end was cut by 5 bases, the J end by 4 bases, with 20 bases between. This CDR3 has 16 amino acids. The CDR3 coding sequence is TGTGCCAGCAGTACCGGTCGGCACAGGGTTGCAGATACGCAGTATTTT. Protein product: CASSTGRHRVADTQYF.